This TCR beta chain appears in the sequencing data of a study of spatial heterogeneity in lung cancer. Time point noted: blood at routine non-recurrence follow-up after resection. CDR1 is MNHEY, CDR2 SVGAGI, per germline. CDR3 length: 15 amino acids. Trimming cost V 6 bases and J 6 bases, with 18 bases left between them. Via MiXCR, TCRdb re-called the 5' RACE reads, giving one row per CDR3 protein. The sample carries about 47,000 distinct CDR3 sequences, 12% recorded once. J is TRBJ1-3 and V is TRBV6-5, with D hard to call. The TCR sequence derives from a male donor with early-stage non-small cell lung cancer. The sample consisted of PBMCs, taken at follow-up. The CDR3 spells CASRPARILQNTIYF. In nucleotides, the CDR3 is TGTGCCAGCAGGCCCGCTCGGATTTTACAAAACACCATATATTTT.